One T cell receptor (beta chain) is described in this entry. This sample stems from a study of blood T cell repertoires in COVID-19. Study in general: Samples came from the United States, Italy and Spain, spanning acute and convalescent COVID-19. From T cells, B-cell-depleted T cells, or PBMCs came the material, which was cDNA or gDNA.

In the original processing: From reference gene primer amplification, estimates of nucleated cell counts were derived. Generated by immunoSEQ multiplex PCR, the TCRdb table keeps only in-frame clones and is missing some. The DNA gave D and trimming, while V, J and clone size come from that table. Of about 59,000 clones listed, over 70% are singletons. The origin of this receptor is a woman in her 70s with acute or convalescent COVID-19. The specimen sequenced was peripheral blood.

DNA for the CDR3: TGTGCCAGCAGCTTTTTAGCGGGGGGGTTAGTCAGCACAGATACGCAGTATTTT. Translated: CASSFLAGGLVSTDTQYF. The chain combines TRBV11-2 with TRBJ2-3; TRBD2 agrees at 11 bases. In germline, CDR1 is SGHAT, CDR2 FQNNGV. CDR3 length: 18 residues. Losses at the gene ends were 3 bases for V and 0 bases for J; bases not matched to a gene: 8.